These 8 T cell receptor beta chains were sequenced from one sample in a study of blood T cell repertoires in COVID-19. Some clones are missing from TCRdb's copy, which holds only in-frame ones; the method was immunoSEQ multiplex PCR. Here the sample spans fewer than 450,000 clones, around 90% being singletons. Input material: PBMCs or T cells enriched from blood (not recorded which). The receptors stem from a young man who had recovered from COVID-19.

Here the CDR3 reads CASSLVFLGQGKGEQYF. The CDR3 nucleotides read TGTGCCAGCAGCTTAGTGTTCCTGGGACAGGGGAAGGGCGAGCAGTACTTC. The rearrangement links TRBV7-2 to TRBJ2-7; 10 positions match TRBD1. The CDR3 contains 17 residues. Germline loops: CDR1 SGHTA, CDR2 FQGNSA. With V trimmed by 1 base and J by 6 bases, 12 bases remained unmatched.

This sequence joins TRBV30 and TRBJ2-1, with 13 positions matching TRBD2. V shed 6 bases, J shed 10 bases, and the junction held 6 bases outside the gene matches. The CDR3 totals 13 residues. Germline V gene data show CDR1 as GTSNPN and CDR2 as SVGIG (reference sequence). The CDR3 nucleotides read TGTGCCTGCCAAGGACTAGCGGGAGAGGAGCAGTTCTTC. Its protein is CACQGLAGEEQFF.

The chain carries TRBV6-5 and TRBJ2-7; 7 nucleotides agree with TRBD1. Germline V gene lookup returns CDR1 MNHEY and CDR2 SVGAGI. The CDR3 has 12 amino acids. Trimming at V came to 8 bases and at J to 3 bases, leaving 4 bases not matched to a gene. The CDR3: CASGQAYYEQYF. In nucleotides, the CDR3 is TGTGCCAGCGGACAGGCGTACTACGAGCAGTACTTC.

The chain employs TRBV10-2 and TRBJ2-1; TRBD2 might be the D (6 bases). V gave up 5 bases and J gave up 4 bases, with 12 bases separating them. Germline V lookup: CDR1 WSHSY, CDR2 SAAADI. The CDR3 is 14 amino acids. CDR3 residues: CASSSSGSYNEQFF. DNA for the CDR3: TGCGCCAGCAGTTCCTCCGGGAGTTACAATGAGCAGTTCTTC.

This sequence joins TRBV5-8 and TRBJ1-5; 7 nucleotides agree with TRBD1. CDR1 SGHTS and CDR2 YDEGEE come from the germline V gene. The J segment lost 3 bases and the V segment lost 3 bases, leaving 3 bases of the junction unmatched. The length of the CDR3 is 14 residues. The CDR3 is CASSWGQYNQPQHF. CDR3 nucleotide sequence: TGTGCCAGCAGCTGGGGACAGTACAATCAGCCCCAGCATTTT.

The V call is TRBV6-2 or TRBV6-3, the J call TRBJ2-7, with 8 bases fitting TRBD2. The germline CDR1 and CDR2 sequences are MNHEY and SVGEGT. V lost 3 bases to trimming and J lost 2 bases; unmatched junction nucleotides: 9. This CDR3 is 16 amino acids long. This CDR3 reads CASSYLSGGITYEQYF. The CDR3 DNA follows: TGTGCCAGCAGTTATCTTTCGGGGGGGATTACCTACGAGCAGTACTTC.

This clone has just one count. This sample includes further DNA sequences coding for the same CDR3. The chain uses TRBV6-5 and TRBJ1-5; 7 positions match TRBD1. This CDR3 has 12 residues. Losses at the gene ends were 6 bases for V and 7 bases for J; bases not matched to a gene: 3. The germline gives CDR1 MNHEY, CDR2 SVGAGI. The CDR3 protein is CASSPRGQPQHF. The CDR3 coding sequence is TGTGCCAGCAGCCCCAGGGGGCAGCCCCAGCATTTT.

The chain joins TRBV18 to TRBJ1-1; D ambiguous. Trimming removed 2 bases at V and 4 bases at J, with 5 bases between. The CDR3 has 12 residues. From germline, CDR1 is KGHSH and CDR2 LQKENI. Here the CDR3 reads CASSPGSTEAFF. CDR3 in DNA: TGTGCCAGCTCACCAGGGAGCACTGAAGCTTTCTTT.